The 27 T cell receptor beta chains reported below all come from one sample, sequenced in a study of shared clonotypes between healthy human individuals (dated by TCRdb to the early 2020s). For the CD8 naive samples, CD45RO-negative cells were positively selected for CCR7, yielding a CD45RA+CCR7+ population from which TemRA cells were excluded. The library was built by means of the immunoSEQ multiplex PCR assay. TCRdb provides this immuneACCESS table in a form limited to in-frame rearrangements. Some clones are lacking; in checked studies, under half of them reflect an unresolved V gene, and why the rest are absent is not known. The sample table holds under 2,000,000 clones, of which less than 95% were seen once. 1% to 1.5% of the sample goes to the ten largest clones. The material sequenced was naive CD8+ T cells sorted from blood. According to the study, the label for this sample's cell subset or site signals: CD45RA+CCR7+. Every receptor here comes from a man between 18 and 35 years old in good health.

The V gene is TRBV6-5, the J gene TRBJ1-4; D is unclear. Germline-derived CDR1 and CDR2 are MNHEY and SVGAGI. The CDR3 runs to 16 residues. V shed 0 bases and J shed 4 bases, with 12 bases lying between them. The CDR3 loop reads CASSYSVASLNEKLFF. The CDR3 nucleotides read TGTGCCAGCAGTTACTCGGTGGCCAGCCTTAATGAAAAACTGTTTTTT.

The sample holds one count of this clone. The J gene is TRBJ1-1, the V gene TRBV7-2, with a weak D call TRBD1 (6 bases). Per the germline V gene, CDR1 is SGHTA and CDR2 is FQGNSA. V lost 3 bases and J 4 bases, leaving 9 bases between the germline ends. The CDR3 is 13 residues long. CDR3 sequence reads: CASSFNRATEAFF. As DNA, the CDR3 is TGTGCCAGCAGCTTCAACAGGGCCACTGAAGCTTTCTTT.

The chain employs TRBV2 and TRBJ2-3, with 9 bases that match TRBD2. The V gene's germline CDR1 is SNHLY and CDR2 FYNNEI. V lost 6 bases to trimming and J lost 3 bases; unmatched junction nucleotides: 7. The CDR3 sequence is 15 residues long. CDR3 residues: CASSPLAGLTDTQYF. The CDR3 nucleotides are TGTGCCAGCAGCCCCCTAGCGGGACTAACAGATACGCAGTATTTT.

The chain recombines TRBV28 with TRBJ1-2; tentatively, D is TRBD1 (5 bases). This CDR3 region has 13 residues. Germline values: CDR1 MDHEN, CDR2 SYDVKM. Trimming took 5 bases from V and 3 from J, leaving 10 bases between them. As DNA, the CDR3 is TGTGCCAGCAGTCCCGGGGACTACTATGGCTACACCTTC. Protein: CASSPGDYYGYTF.

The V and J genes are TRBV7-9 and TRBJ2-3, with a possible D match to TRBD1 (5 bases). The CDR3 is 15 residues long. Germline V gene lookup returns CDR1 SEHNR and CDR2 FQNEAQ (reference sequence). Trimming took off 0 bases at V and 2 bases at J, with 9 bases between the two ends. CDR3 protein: CASSLAYGATDTQYF. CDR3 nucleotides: TGTGCCAGCAGCTTAGCGTATGGGGCCACAGATACGCAGTATTTT.

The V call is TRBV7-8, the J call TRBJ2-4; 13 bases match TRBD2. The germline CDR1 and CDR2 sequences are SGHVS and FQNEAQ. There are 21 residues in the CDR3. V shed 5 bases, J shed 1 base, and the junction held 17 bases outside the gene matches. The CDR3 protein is CASSELAGGPGPLAAKNIQYF. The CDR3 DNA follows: TGTGCCAGCAGCGAACTAGCGGGGGGGCCGGGGCCCTTGGCTGCCAAAAACATTCAGTACTTC. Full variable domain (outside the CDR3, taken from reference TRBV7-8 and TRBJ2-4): GAGVSQSPRYKVAKRGQDVALRCDPISGHVSLFWYQQALGQGPEFLTYFQNEAQLDKSGLPSDRFFAERPEGSVSTLKIQRTQQEDSAVYLCASSELAGGPGPLAAKNIQYFGAGTRLSVL.

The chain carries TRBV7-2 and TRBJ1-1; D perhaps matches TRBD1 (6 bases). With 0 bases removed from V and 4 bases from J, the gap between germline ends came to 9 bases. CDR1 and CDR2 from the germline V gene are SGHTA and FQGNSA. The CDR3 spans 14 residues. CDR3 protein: CASSLARGGTEAFF. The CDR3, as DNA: TGTGCCAGCAGCTTAGCCAGGGGCGGCACTGAAGCTTTCTTT.

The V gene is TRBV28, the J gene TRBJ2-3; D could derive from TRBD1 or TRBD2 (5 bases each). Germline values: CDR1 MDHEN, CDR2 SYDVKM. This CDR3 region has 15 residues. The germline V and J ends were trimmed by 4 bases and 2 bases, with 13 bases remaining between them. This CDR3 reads CASSSPGANTDTQYF. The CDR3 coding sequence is TGTGCCAGCAGTTCCCCCGGGGCTAACACAGATACGCAGTATTTT. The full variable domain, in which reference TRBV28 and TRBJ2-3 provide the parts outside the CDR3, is DVKVTQSSRYLVKRTGEKVFLECVQDMDHENMFWYRQDPGLGLRLIYFSYDVKMKEKGDIPEGYSVSREKKERFSLILESASTNQTSMYLCASSSPGANTDTQYFGPGTRLTVL.

For the CDR3, the DNA is TGTGCCAGCAGCCCCCGTACAGATACGCAGTATTTT. It yields the protein CASSPRTDTQYF. The V and J genes are TRBV5-6 and TRBJ2-3, with unresolved D. The CDR3 consists of 12 residues. Germline CDR1 SGHDT, CDR2 YYEEEE. Trimming pared 4 bases from V and 3 bases from J, leaving 6 bases between.

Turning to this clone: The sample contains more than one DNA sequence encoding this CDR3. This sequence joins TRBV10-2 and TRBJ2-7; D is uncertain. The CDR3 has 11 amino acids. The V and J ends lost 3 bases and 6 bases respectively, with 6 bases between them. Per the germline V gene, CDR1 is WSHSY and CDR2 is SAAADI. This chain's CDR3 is CASSEGGEQYF. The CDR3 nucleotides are TGCGCCAGCAGTGAAGGTGGCGAGCAGTACTTC.

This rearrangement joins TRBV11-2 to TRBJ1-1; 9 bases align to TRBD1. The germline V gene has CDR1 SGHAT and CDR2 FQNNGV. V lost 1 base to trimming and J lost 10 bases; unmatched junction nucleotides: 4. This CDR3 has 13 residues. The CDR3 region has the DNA TGTGCCAGCAGCTTAGGCACAGGGGGCTCAGCTTTCTTT. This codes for CASSLGTGGSAFF.

DNA for the CDR3: TGTGCCAGCAGTTTAAGGGACAGAATCGACGAGCAGTACTTC. Protein: CASSLRDRIDEQYF. This rearrangement joins TRBV28 to TRBJ2-7; 7 bases are shared with TRBD1. The junction had 6 bases not matched to a gene; V was cut back by 2 bases and J by 5 bases. The CDR3 sequence is 14 residues long. The germline V gene encodes CDR1 MDHEN and CDR2 SYDVKM.

CDR3 DNA sequence: TGTGCCAGCAGCGGCCCCAGATTACCCTACGAGCAGTACTTC. Protein product: CASSGPRLPYEQYF. This chain links TRBV9 with TRBJ2-7; the D is unclear. This CDR3 is 14 amino acids long. V was cut by 3 bases and J by 2 bases, with 12 bases left in between. Looked up from germline, CDR1 is SGDLS and CDR2 is YYNGEE. The full variable domain, completed using reference TRBV9 and TRBJ2-7, is DSGVTQTPKHLITATGQRVTLRCSPRSGDLSVYWYQQSLDQGLQFLIQYYNGEERAKGNILERFSAQQFPDLHSELNLSSLELGDSALYFCASSGPRLPYEQYFGPGTRLTVT.

The CDR3 region is CASRTGREKLFF. DNA for the CDR3: TGTGCCAGCAGGACAGGGAGGGAAAAACTGTTTTTT. The V gene is TRBV27, the J gene TRBJ1-4; 7 bases match TRBD1. Germline CDR1 MNHEY, CDR2 SMNVEV (reference sequence). The CDR3 extends over 12 amino acids. Unmatched junction bases numbered 3, after V lost 6 bases and J lost 8 bases.

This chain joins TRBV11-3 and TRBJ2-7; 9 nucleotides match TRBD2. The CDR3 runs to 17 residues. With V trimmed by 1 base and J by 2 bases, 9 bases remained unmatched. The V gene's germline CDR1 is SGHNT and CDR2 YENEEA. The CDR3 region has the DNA TGTGCCAGCAGCTTAGGCCTCATCGCGGGAGGGCCCTACGAGCAGTACTTC. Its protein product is CASSLGLIAGGPYEQYF.

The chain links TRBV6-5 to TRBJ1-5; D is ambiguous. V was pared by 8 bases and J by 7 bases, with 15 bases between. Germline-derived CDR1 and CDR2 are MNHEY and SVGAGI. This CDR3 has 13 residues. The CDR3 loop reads CASGVGIGQPQHF. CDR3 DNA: TGTGCCAGCGGGGTGGGTATCGGGCAGCCCCAGCATTTT.

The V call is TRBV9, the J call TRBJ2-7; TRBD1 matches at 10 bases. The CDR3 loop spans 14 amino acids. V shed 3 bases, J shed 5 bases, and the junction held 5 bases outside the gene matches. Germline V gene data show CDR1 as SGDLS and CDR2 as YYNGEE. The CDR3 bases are TGTGCCAGCAGCGCGACAGGGGGCAGGGACGAGCAGTACTTC. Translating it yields CASSATGGRDEQYF.

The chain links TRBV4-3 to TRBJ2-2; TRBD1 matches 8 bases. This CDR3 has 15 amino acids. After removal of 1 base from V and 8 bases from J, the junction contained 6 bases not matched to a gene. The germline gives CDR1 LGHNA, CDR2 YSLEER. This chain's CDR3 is CASSQGTGNPGELFF. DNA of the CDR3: TGCGCCAGCAGCCAAGGGACAGGGAATCCAGGGGAGCTGTTTTTT.

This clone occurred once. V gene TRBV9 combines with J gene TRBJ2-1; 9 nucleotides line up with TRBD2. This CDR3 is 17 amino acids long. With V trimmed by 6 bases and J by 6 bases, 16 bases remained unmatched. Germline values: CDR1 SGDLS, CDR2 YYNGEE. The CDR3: CASNTPWAGGPGNEQFF. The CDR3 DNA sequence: TGTGCCAGCAACACCCCATGGGCGGGGGGGCCGGGCAATGAGCAGTTCTTC.

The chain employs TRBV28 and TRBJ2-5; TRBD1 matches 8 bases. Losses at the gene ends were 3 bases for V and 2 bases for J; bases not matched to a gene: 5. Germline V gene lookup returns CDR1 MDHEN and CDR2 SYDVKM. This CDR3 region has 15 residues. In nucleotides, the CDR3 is TGTGCCAGCAGTTTGGTGGGACAGGAGCAAGAGACCCAGTACTTC. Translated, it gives CASSLVGQEQETQYF.

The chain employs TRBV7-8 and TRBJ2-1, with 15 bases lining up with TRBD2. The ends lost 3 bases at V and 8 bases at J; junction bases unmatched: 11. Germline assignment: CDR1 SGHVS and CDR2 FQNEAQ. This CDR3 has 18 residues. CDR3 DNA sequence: TGTGCCAGCAGCTTGGCTCCGGGACTAGCGGGGGGCTCCCATGAGCAGTTCTTC. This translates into CASSLAPGLAGGSHEQFF.

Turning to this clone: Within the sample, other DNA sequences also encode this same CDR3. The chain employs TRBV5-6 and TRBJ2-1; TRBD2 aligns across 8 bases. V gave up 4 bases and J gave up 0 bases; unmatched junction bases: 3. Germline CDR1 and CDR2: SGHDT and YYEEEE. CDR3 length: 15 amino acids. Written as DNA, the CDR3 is TGTGCCAGCAGCCCGGGACTAGACTCCTACAATGAGCAGTTCTTC. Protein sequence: CASSPGLDSYNEQFF.

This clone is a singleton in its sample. The CDR3 loop is CASRLTGSRDEQYF. CDR3 bases: TGCGCCAGCAGGTTAACAGGCTCAAGAGACGAGCAGTACTTC. This chain uses TRBV4-1 with TRBJ2-7; D is possibly TRBD1 (5 bases). This CDR3 is built from 14 residues. Between the trimmed V and J ends, which lost 6 bases and 5 bases, there was a span of 17 bases. CDR1 and CDR2 (germline): MGHRA, YSYEKL.

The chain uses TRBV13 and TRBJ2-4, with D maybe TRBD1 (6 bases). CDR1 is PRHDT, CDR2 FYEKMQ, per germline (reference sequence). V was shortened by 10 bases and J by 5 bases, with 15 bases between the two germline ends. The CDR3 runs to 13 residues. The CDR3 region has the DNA TGTGCCACCGAGGACCGGACAGAAAACATTCAGTACTTC. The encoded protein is CATEDRTENIQYF.

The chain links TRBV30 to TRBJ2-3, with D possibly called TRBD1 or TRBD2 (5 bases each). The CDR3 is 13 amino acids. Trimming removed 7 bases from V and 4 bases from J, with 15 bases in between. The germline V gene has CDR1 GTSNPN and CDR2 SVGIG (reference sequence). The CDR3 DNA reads TGTGCCTCCAGAGGGGCGGGCCCAGATACGCAGTATTTT. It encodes CASRGAGPDTQYF.

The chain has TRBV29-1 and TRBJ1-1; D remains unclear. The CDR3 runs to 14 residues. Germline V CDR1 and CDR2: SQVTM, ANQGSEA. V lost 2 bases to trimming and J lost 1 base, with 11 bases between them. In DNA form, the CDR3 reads TGCAGCGTTGAACATCAGGCGGGGAACACTGAAGCTTTCTTT. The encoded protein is CSVEHQAGNTEAFF.

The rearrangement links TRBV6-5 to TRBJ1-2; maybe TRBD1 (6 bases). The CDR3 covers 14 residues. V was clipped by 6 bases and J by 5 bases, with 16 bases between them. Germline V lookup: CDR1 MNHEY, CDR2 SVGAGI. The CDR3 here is CASRFSGTYYGYTF. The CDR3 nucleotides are TGTGCCAGCAGATTCTCCGGGACATATTATGGCTACACCTTC.